This T cell receptor (beta chain) was captured in a study of blood T cells in healthy people across ages. Study-wide results and caveats: A roughly linear age-dependent decrease characterized TCR beta diversity per million T cells. Naive T cell percentage and TCR beta diversity correlated strongly.

The length of the CDR3 is 16 residues. The V end was cut by 3 bases, the J end by 0 bases, with 15 bases between. Combining a sample-barcoded 5' primer with a J-beta primer mix, a second PCR ran for roughly 7 to 11 cycles. Every individual sample yielded 3 million or more paired-end reads (each containing CDR3). TCRdb ran MiXCR on the 5' RACE reads and lists one entry per CDR3 protein. Among about a million distinct CDR3 sequences listed, approximately 49% were seen once. The study isolated at least 6 million PBMCs from each sample. About this clonotype itself: The antigen remains unidentified.

The rearrangement links TRBV12-3 or TRBV12-4 to TRBJ2-7; possibly TRBD2 for D (6 bases). The receptor was isolated from a man between 25 and 39 years old in good health. Source material: blood. The CDR3 sequence is CASSFRRGASSYEQYF. Here the CDR3 DNA reads TGTGCCAGCAGTTTTCGACGCGGGGCGAGCTCCTACGAGCAGTACTTC.